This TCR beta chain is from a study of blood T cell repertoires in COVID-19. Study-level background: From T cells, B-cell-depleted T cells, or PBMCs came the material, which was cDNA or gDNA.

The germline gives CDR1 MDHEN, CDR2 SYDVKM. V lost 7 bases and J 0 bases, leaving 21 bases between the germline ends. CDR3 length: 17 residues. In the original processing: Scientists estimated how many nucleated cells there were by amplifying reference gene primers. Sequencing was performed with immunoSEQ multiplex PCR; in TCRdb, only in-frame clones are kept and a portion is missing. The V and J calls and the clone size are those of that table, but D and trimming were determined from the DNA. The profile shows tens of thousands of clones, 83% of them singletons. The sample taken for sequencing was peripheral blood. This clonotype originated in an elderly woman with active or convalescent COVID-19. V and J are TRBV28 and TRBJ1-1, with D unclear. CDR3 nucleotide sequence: TGTGCCAGCACTCCTTCACGTGGGGAGAGCATGAACACTGAAGCTTTCTTT. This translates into CASTPSRGESMNTEAFF.